Shown below are 28 T cell receptor beta chains from a single sample sequenced in a study of Tregs in tolerant kidney transplant recipients. The assay was immunoSEQ multiplex PCR, and TCRdb's table has in-frame clones only and misses some. The sample includes about 60,000 clones, around nine tenths seen only once; the top ten take about 10%. This material consisted of CD8+ T cells from blood, taken before the transplant. These receptor sequences come from a human donor who received a combined kidney and bone marrow transplant.

This clone has only one observation. The sample carries other DNA sequences with the same CDR3. The J gene is TRBJ2-7, the V gene TRBV9, with D unresolved. From germline, CDR1 is SGDLS and CDR2 YYNGEE. There are 13 residues in the CDR3. Deletions cut 0 bases from V and 0 bases from J, with 4 bases between. DNA for the CDR3: TGTGCCAGCAGCGTAGGCAGCTCCTACGAGCAGTACTTC. Protein: CASSVGSSYEQYF.

This rearrangement joins TRBV7-7 to TRBJ2-7; possibly TRBD2 for D (5 bases). Trimming stripped 2 bases from V and 2 bases from J, with 10 bases between. Per the germline V gene, CDR1 is SSHAT and CDR2 is FNYEAQ (reference sequence). The CDR3 runs to 14 residues. The CDR3 sequence is CASSLRDGTYEQYF. The CDR3 DNA reads TGTGCCAGCAGCTTACGGGATGGGACCTACGAGCAGTACTTC.

The chain recombines TRBV9 with TRBJ2-7, with D tentatively TRBD1 (8 bases). CDR3 length: 14 amino acids. The V gene lost 4 bases and the J gene lost 6 bases, with 17 bases spanning the gap. CDR1 and CDR2 (germline): SGDLS, YYNGEE. This chain's CDR3 is CASSSRTGRGEQYF. The CDR3 region has the DNA TGTGCCAGCAGCTCCCGGACAGGGAGGGGCGAGCAGTACTTC.

The chain combines TRBV7-8 with TRBJ1-1; no definite D call. The CDR3 sequence is 14 residues long. V gave up 1 base and J gave up 3 bases, with 9 bases separating them. Germline V gene lookup returns CDR1 SGHVS and CDR2 FQNEAQ. Written as DNA, the CDR3 is TGTGCCAGCAGCTTAGGATGGAGGGACACTGAAGCTTTCTTT. Translated: CASSLGWRDTEAFF.

The gene calls are TRBV11-2 and TRBJ2-7, with TRBD2 matching 8 bases. CDR1 and CDR2 (germline): SGHAT, FQNNGV. The V segment lost 1 base and the J segment 2 bases; nucleotides outside the gene matches: 4. The CDR3 length is 15 residues. The CDR3 reads CASSLGRGGAYEQYF. Here the CDR3 DNA reads TGTGCCAGCAGCTTAGGCCGGGGGGGGGCCTACGAGCAGTACTTC. Full variable domain (remainder filled in from reference TRBV11-2 and TRBJ2-7): EAGVAQSPRYKIIEKRQSVAFWCNPISGHATLYWYQQILGQGPKLLIQFQNNGVVDDSQLPKDRFSAERLKGVDSTLKIQPAKLEDSAVYLCASSLGRGGAYEQYFGPGTRLTVT.

The chain carries TRBV9 and TRBJ1-1; possible D gene TRBD1, 6 bases. Trimming cost V 0 bases and J 3 bases, with 12 bases left between them. CDR1 is SGDLS and CDR2 is YYNGEE in the germline V gene. The CDR3 runs 15 residues. In DNA, the CDR3 is TGTGCCAGCAGCGTAGCTGCAGGGGTTGACACTGAAGCTTTCTTT. This codes for CASSVAAGVDTEAFF.

The V call is TRBV19, the J call TRBJ1-2, with D unclear. Germline CDR1 and CDR2: LNHDA and SQIVND (reference sequence). CDR3 length: 13 amino acids. The V end was cut by 2 bases, the J end by 5 bases, with 9 bases between. In nucleotides, the CDR3 is TGTGCCAGTAGTATATCACGGACTTATGGCTACACCTTC. Translation: CASSISRTYGYTF.

This clone was seen a handful of times. The chain carries TRBV27 and TRBJ2-1; TRBD1 matches 10 bases. CDR3 length: 15 amino acids. The J segment lost 8 bases and the V segment lost 7 bases, leaving 11 bases of the junction unmatched. Per germline, CDR1 MNHEY and CDR2 SMNVEV (reference sequence). The chain's CDR3 is CASNAGTGAGDEQFF. The CDR3 DNA reads TGTGCCAGCAACGCCGGGACAGGGGCGGGGGATGAGCAGTTCTTC.

This rearrangement joins TRBV11-2 to TRBJ2-5; 13 bases align to TRBD2. The CDR3 has 16 amino acids. V shed 5 bases and J 3 bases; nucleotides not matched to a gene: 6. Germline V CDR1 and CDR2: SGHAT, FQNNGV. The CDR3 DNA reads as TGTGCCAGCAGCCCGCGGACTAGCGGGAGAGAAGAGACCCAGTACTTC. Amino acids: CASSPRTSGREETQYF.

The chain uses TRBV27 and TRBJ2-7, with TRBD2 matching 13 bases. V trimming: 4 bases; J trimming: 1 base; junction bases outside the gene matches: 7. Looked up from germline, CDR1 is MNHEY and CDR2 is SMNVEV (reference sequence). This CDR3 region has 17 residues. CDR3 protein: CASSSLGLAGESYEQYF. The CDR3 region has the DNA TGTGCCAGCAGTTCCCTCGGACTAGCGGGAGAGTCCTACGAGCAGTACTTC.

CDR3 DNA: TGTGCCAGTAGTATAGCCGGGACAGGGTCTCAGCCCCAGCATTTT. Its translation: CASSIAGTGSQPQHF. The V and J genes are TRBV19 and TRBJ1-5; 9 nucleotides line up with TRBD1. The CDR3 is 15 amino acids. V lost 1 base, J lost 6 bases, and 4 bases stayed unmatched. The germline gives CDR1 LNHDA, CDR2 SQIVND (reference sequence).

The V and J genes are TRBV25-1 and TRBJ2-7; the match to TRBD2 covers 7 bases. The CDR3 spans 15 residues. Germline V CDR1 and CDR2: MGHDK, SYGVNS. Unmatched junction bases numbered 8, after V lost 3 bases and J lost 3 bases. CDR3 sequence: CASSDWASGSYEQYF. The CDR3 DNA follows: TGTGCCAGCAGTGATTGGGCTAGCGGAAGCTACGAGCAGTACTTC.

The chain recombines TRBV29-1 with TRBJ1-2; no firm D call. Germline V lookup: CDR1 SQVTM, CDR2 ANQGSEA. The CDR3 spans 12 residues. The V end was cut by 5 bases, the J end by 1 base, with 8 bases between. The CDR3 DNA reads as TGCAGCGTTCCGCAGATTAACTATGGCTACACCTTC. Translating gives CSVPQINYGYTF.

CDR3 sequence: CATSRRGLGTGELFF. In nucleotides, the CDR3 is TGTGCCACCAGCAGGAGGGGGCTAGGCACCGGGGAGCTGTTTTTT. V is TRBV15 and J is TRBJ2-2; the match to TRBD1 covers 7 bases. This CDR3 spans 15 amino acids. Germline V gives CDR1 LNHNV, CDR2 YYDKDF (reference sequence). The V gene end was trimmed by 3 bases and the J gene end by 4 bases; junction bases not matched to a gene: 5.

The V gene is TRBV7-8, the J gene TRBJ2-1, with D tentatively TRBD1 (6 bases). This CDR3 has 16 residues. Germline V CDR1 and CDR2: SGHVS, FQNEAQ. V was pared by 4 bases and J by 1 base, with 14 bases between. The CDR3, as DNA: TGTGCCAGCAGCTCTTTAGAGGGGGAGTCCTACAATGAGCAGTTCTTC. This codes for CASSSLEGESYNEQFF.

The V gene is TRBV30, the J gene TRBJ2-7; 11 nucleotides line up with TRBD1. CDR1 and CDR2 (germline): GTSNPN, SVGIG (reference sequence). V lost 8 bases, J lost 2 bases, and 5 bases stayed unmatched. CDR3 length equals 13 residues. DNA of the CDR3: TGTGCCGCCGGGACAGGGGGGCCCTACGAGCAGTACTTC. As protein: CAAGTGGPYEQYF.

The chain has TRBV2 and TRBJ1-3; D uncertain. This CDR3 is built from 13 residues. CDR1 and CDR2 (germline): SNHLY, FYNNEI. Trimming removed 7 bases at V and 3 bases at J, with 10 bases between. CDR3 residues: CASNRGGGNTIYF. CDR3 DNA sequence: TGTGCCAGCAATCGGGGAGGTGGAAACACCATATATTTT.

This chain links TRBV28 with TRBJ2-2, with D maybe TRBD1 (7 bases). The CDR3 loop spans 18 amino acids. Germline CDR1 and CDR2: MDHEN and SYDVKM. The V end lost 5 bases, the J end lost 5 bases, and 24 bases lay between the germline ends. The CDR3, as DNA: TGTGCCAGCAGTCCGTCGGGGAACCAGGGGGGTCTTACCGGGGAGCTGTTTTTT. It yields the protein CASSPSGNQGGLTGELFF. Supplemented by reference TRBV28 and TRBJ2-2, the full variable domain reads DVKVTQSSRYLVKRTGEKVFLECVQDMDHENMFWYRQDPGLGLRLIYFSYDVKMKEKGDIPEGYSVSREKKERFSLILESASTNQTSMYLCASSPSGNQGGLTGELFFGEGSRLTVL.

The chain recombines TRBV2 with TRBJ2-5, with a weak D call TRBD2 (6 bases). Per germline, CDR1 SNHLY and CDR2 FYNNEI. With 4 bases removed from V and 1 base from J, the gap between germline ends came to 16 bases. The CDR3 is made up of 16 amino acids. CDR3 protein: CASSGTIDLAQETQYF. CDR3 nucleotide sequence: TGTGCCAGCAGTGGGACTATCGATCTAGCCCAAGAGACCCAGTACTTC.

The rearrangement joins TRBV2 to TRBJ1-2; D gene unclear. The CDR3 loop spans 12 amino acids. From germline, CDR1 is SNHLY and CDR2 FYNNEI. Trimming removed 3 bases from V and 0 bases from J, with 2 bases in between. The chain's CDR3 is CASSDSNYGYTF. CDR3 bases: TGTGCCAGCAGTGACTCTAACTATGGCTACACCTTC.

A single count supports this clone. CDR3 amino acids: CAKPGHFYNEQFF. In DNA form, the CDR3 reads TGTGCCAAACCGGGACATTTCTACAATGAGCAGTTCTTC. The chain links TRBV6-5 to TRBJ2-1; D perhaps matches TRBD1 (6 bases). With 10 bases removed from V and 3 bases from J, the gap between germline ends came to 13 bases. Germline-derived CDR1 and CDR2 are MNHEY and SVGAGI. CDR3 size: 13 residues.

This clone appeared a single time. The CDR3 bases are TGTGCCAGCAGCGTACGACGGGAGGGGGACACAGATACGCAGTATTTT. This gives the protein CASSVRREGDTDTQYF. This sequence joins TRBV9 and TRBJ2-3, with 8 bases fitting TRBD2. This CDR3 has 16 amino acids. Germline-derived CDR1 and CDR2 are SGDLS and YYNGEE. Trimming removed 1 base from V and 2 bases from J; junction bases left unmatched: 6.

V is TRBV11-2 and J is TRBJ2-1; 13 bases agree with TRBD2. The CDR3 contains 19 residues. Germline V gene data show CDR1 as SGHAT and CDR2 as FQNNGV. V lost 5 bases to trimming and J lost 5 bases; unmatched junction nucleotides: 15. The CDR3 coding sequence is TGTGCCAGCAGCGTGTATGGACTAGCGGGAGTCCGAGGAGACAATGAGCAGTTCTTC. As protein: CASSVYGLAGVRGDNEQFF.

The CDR3 spells CASSQGDRYYNEQFF. The DNA for the CDR3 is TGCGCCAGCAGCCAAGGGGACAGATATTACAATGAGCAGTTCTTC. The rearrangement links TRBV4-1 to TRBJ2-1; 7 bases line up with TRBD1. Per germline, CDR1 MGHRA and CDR2 YSYEKL. V lost 1 base, J lost 4 bases, and 4 bases stayed unmatched. This CDR3 comprises 15 residues.

The J gene is TRBJ2-1, the V gene TRBV7-7, with 7 bases lining up with TRBD1. The J segment lost 7 bases and the V segment lost 0 bases, leaving 6 bases of the junction unmatched. This CDR3 region has 15 residues. CDR1 is SSHAT and CDR2 is FNYEAQ in the germline V gene (reference sequence). The CDR3 here is CASSLAVTGLNEQFF. DNA of the CDR3: TGTGCCAGCAGCTTAGCGGTGACAGGGTTGAATGAGCAGTTCTTC. Together with reference TRBV7-7 and TRBJ2-1, the CDR3 gives the full variable domain: GAGVSQSPRYKVTKRGQDVTLRCDPISSHATLYWYQQALGQGPEFLTYFNYEAQPDKSGLPSDRFSAERPEGSISTLTIQRTEQRDSAMYRCASSLAVTGLNEQFFGPGTRLTVL.

The CDR3 region is CATSILRGPEQYF. The CDR3 coding sequence is TGTGCCACCAGCATACTCAGGGGGCCCGAGCAGTACTTC. This chain uses TRBV15 with TRBJ2-7, with TRBD1 identical over 8 bases. The V gene's germline CDR1 is LNHNV and CDR2 YYDKDF (reference sequence). V was pared by 4 bases and J by 6 bases, with 5 bases of the junction left unmatched. CDR3 length: 13 amino acids.

The rearrangement joins TRBV29-1 to TRBJ2-1, with 11 nucleotides matching TRBD2. The CDR3 runs to 14 residues. Germline assignment: CDR1 SQVTM and CDR2 ANQGSEA. Trimming cost V 8 bases and J 7 bases; bases outside gene matches: 10. The CDR3 is CSLSWLAGGNEQFF. The CDR3 bases are TGCAGCCTAAGTTGGCTAGCGGGAGGAAATGAGCAGTTCTTC.

This chain uses TRBV4-1 with TRBJ2-7, with TRBD2 matching 8 bases. The length of the CDR3 is 14 residues. CDR1 is MGHRA, CDR2 YSYEKL, per germline. Trimming removed 3 bases from V and 2 bases from J; junction bases left unmatched: 3. The CDR3 DNA follows: TGCGCCAGCAGCCAGGTGCGGGGGGCCTACGAGCAGTACTTC. It specifies CASSQVRGAYEQYF.